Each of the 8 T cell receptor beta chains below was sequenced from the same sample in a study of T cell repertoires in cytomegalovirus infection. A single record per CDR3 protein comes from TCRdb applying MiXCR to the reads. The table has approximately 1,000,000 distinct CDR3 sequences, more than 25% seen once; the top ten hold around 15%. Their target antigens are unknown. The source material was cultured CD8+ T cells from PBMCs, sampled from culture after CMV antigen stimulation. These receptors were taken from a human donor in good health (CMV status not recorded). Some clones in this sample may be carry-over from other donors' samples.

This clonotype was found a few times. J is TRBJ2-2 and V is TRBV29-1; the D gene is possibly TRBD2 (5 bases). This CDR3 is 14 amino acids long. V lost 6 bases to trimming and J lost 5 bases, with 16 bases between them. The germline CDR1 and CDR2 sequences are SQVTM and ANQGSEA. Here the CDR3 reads CSVLWETGTGELFF. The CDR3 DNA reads TGCAGCGTCCTATGGGAGACCGGGACCGGGGAGCTGTTTTTT.

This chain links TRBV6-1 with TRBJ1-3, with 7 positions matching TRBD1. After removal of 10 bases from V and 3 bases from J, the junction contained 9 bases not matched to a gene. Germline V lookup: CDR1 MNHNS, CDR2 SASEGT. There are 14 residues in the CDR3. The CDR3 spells CATFTGEGGNTIYF. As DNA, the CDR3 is TGTGCCACCTTTACAGGGGAGGGTGGAAACACCATATATTTT.

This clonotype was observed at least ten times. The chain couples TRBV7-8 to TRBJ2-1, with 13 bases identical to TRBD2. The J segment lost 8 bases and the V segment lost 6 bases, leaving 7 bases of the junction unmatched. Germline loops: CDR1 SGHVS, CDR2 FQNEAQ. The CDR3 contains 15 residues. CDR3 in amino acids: CASRGTSGGGHEQFF. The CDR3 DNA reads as TGTGCCAGCAGGGGAACTAGCGGGGGGGGGCATGAGCAGTTCTTC.

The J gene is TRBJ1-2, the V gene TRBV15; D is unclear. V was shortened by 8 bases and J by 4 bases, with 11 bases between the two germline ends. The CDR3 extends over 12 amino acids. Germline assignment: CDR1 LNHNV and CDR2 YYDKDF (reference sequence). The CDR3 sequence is CATLSPIYGYTF. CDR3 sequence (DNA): TGTGCCACCCTGAGCCCTATCTATGGCTACACCTTC.

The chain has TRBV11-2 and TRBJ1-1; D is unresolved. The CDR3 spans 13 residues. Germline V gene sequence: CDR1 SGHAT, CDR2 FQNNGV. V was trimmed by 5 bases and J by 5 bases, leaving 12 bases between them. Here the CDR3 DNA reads TGTGCCAGCAGCACCTGGAGAGAAACTGAAGCTTTCTTT. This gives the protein CASSTWRETEAFF.

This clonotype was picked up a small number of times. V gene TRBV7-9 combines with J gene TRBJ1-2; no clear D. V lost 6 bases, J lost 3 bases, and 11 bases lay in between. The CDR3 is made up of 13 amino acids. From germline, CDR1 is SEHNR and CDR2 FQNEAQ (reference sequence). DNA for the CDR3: TGTGCCAGCAGGAGGGAAGTGGACTATGGCTACACCTTC. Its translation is CASRREVDYGYTF.

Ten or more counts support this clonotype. This chain's CDR3 is CASSLAKSTEAFF. CDR3 coding DNA: TGTGCCAGCAGCTTAGCTAAATCTACTGAAGCTTTCTTT. The chain recombines TRBV7-8 with TRBJ1-1; D gene uncertain. The V end lost 0 bases, the J end lost 5 bases, and 7 bases lay between the germline ends. The CDR3 totals 13 residues. Germline assignment: CDR1 SGHVS and CDR2 FQNEAQ.

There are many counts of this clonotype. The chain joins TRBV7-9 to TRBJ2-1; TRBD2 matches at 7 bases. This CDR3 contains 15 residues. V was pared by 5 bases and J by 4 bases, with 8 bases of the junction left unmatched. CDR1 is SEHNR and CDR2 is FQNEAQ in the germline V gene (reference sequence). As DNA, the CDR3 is TGTGCCAGCAGCCTTGGGACTATTCCTTACAATGAGCAGTTCTTC. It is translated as CASSLGTIPYNEQFF.